The 15 T cell receptor beta chains listed next were all sequenced from one sample in a study of blood T cell repertoires in COVID-19. The table came from immunoSEQ multiplex PCR; TCRdb's copy has only in-frame clones and leaves some out. Here the sample spans about 440,000 clones, roughly 90% being singletons. The sample consisted of peripheral blood. Source of these receptors: a woman younger than 45 with acute or convalescent COVID-19.

The genes are TRBV7-9 and TRBJ2-5; D possibly corresponds to TRBD2 (5 bases). V lost 5 bases to trimming and J lost 2 bases, with 21 bases between them. Germline values: CDR1 SEHNR, CDR2 FQNEAQ (reference sequence). The CDR3 spans 17 residues. The DNA of the CDR3 is TGTGCCAGCAGCCTGGTGGTAGCGTCCGTGGCTCAAGAGACCCAGTACTTC. Its protein is CASSLVVASVAQETQYF.

This clone was seen a few times. The genes are TRBV10-1 and TRBJ1-5; no firm D call. The CDR3 loop spans 16 amino acids. V was trimmed by 6 bases and J by 1 base, leaving 16 bases between them. Per the germline V gene, CDR1 is WNHNN and CDR2 is SYGVQD (reference sequence). As DNA, the CDR3 is TGCGCCAGCAGAGTATCCCCTCGCGGGAGCAATCAGCCCCAGCATTTT. It translates to CASRVSPRGSNQPQHF.

The chain employs TRBV6-5 and TRBJ2-1; weak D call: TRBD2 (5 bases). The CDR3 covers 16 residues. V gave up 0 bases and J gave up 0 bases, with 9 bases separating them. Germline V CDR1 and CDR2: MNHEY, SVGAGI. DNA of the CDR3: TGTGCCAGCAGTTACTCGATCCGGGGCTCCTACAATGAGCAGTTCTTC. Translated: CASSYSIRGSYNEQFF.

The chain is built from TRBV3-1 (or the pseudogene TRBV3-2) and TRBJ1-1; TRBD1 agrees at 8 bases. V lost 5 bases and J lost 1; bases outside the gene matches: 3. Germline CDR1 and CDR2: LGHDT and YNNKEL (reference sequence). The CDR3 has 14 residues. DNA of the CDR3: TGTGCCAGCAGCAGAGGACAGGGGAACACTGAAGCTTTCTTT. It translates to CASSRGQGNTEAFF.

There are a few counts of this clone. The V and J genes are TRBV7-9 and TRBJ2-7, with a tentative D call TRBD1 (6 bases). V shed 7 bases and J shed 7 bases, with 26 bases lying between them. Germline V gives CDR1 SEHNR, CDR2 FQNEAQ (reference sequence). The CDR3 has 16 residues. The CDR3 loop is CASTAPTTKGVREQYF. The CDR3 region has the DNA TGTGCCAGCACTGCCCCTACGACAAAGGGGGTGAGGGAGCAGTACTTC.

This rearrangement joins TRBV5-6 to TRBJ1-1; 7 bases agree with TRBD1. This CDR3 is built from 13 residues. Looked up from germline, CDR1 is SGHDT and CDR2 is YYEEEE. The junction had 0 bases not matched to a gene; V was cut back by 4 bases and J by 0 bases. CDR3: CASSGTVNTEAFF. CDR3 DNA: TGTGCCAGCAGCGGGACAGTGAACACTGAAGCTTTCTTT.

The chain carries TRBV25-1 and TRBJ1-6, with 8 bases lining up with TRBD1. J was trimmed by 10 bases and V by 3 bases; bases with no gene match: 8. This CDR3 region has 15 residues. Germline CDR1 is MGHDK and CDR2 is SYGVNS. In DNA, the CDR3 is TGTGCCAGCAGTGAGGACAGGGAATGGTCATCACCCCTCCACTTT. Protein product: CASSEDREWSSPLHF.

This clone was recorded once. The V gene is TRBV7-9, the J gene TRBJ1-5; D gene ambiguous. Germline V lookup: CDR1 SEHNR, CDR2 FQNEAQ (reference sequence). V gave up 3 bases and J gave up 7 bases, with 13 bases separating them. This CDR3 contains 14 residues. The CDR3 loop reads CASSLPGSTQPQHF. As DNA, the CDR3 is TGTGCCAGCAGCTTGCCGGGGTCCACACAGCCCCAGCATTTT.

This clone was detected a few times. This rearrangement joins TRBV5-6 to TRBJ2-6; 7 bases match TRBD1. The germline gives CDR1 SGHDT, CDR2 YYEEEE. The J segment lost 0 bases and the V segment lost 7 bases, leaving 7 bases of the junction unmatched. The CDR3 covers 16 residues. CDR3 loop: CASCPGGNSGANVLTF. CDR3 bases: TGTGCCAGCTGCCCAGGGGGTAACTCTGGGGCCAACGTCCTGACTTTC.

The rearrangement uses TRBV2 and TRBJ1-5, with D maybe TRBD1 (6 bases). V dropped 0 bases and J dropped 2 bases, with 14 bases sitting between them. The CDR3 runs 17 residues. The germline gives CDR1 SNHLY, CDR2 FYNNEI. The CDR3 sequence is CASSEALETGGNQPQHF. Written as DNA, the CDR3 is TGTGCCAGCAGTGAAGCGCTAGAGACAGGAGGCAATCAGCCCCAGCATTTT.

V usage is TRBV12-5 and J usage is TRBJ1-5, with D possibly TRBD1 on 6 matching bases. The CDR3 is 17 amino acids. CDR1 and CDR2 (germline): LGHNT, FRNRAP. V was clipped by 1 base and J by 6 bases, with 19 bases between them. CDR3 sequence: CASGLAQRTQGPQPQHF. Written as DNA, the CDR3 is TGTGCTAGTGGTTTGGCCCAACGGACTCAGGGGCCTCAGCCCCAGCATTTT.

This clone showed up just a few times. The gene calls are TRBV4-2 and TRBJ1-2; D unclear. The germline gives CDR1 LGHNA, CDR2 YNFKEQ. The CDR3 sequence is 16 residues long. The V and J ends lost 0 bases and 4 bases respectively, with 15 bases between them. CDR3 sequence: CASSQDGRGQIYGYTF. As DNA, the CDR3 is TGTGCCAGCAGCCAAGATGGGCGAGGGCAGATCTATGGCTACACCTTC.

This clone has a single count. The chain is built from TRBV3-1 (or the pseudogene TRBV3-2) and TRBJ2-1; 9 nucleotides line up with TRBD1. The junction had 5 bases not matched to a gene; V was cut back by 4 bases and J by 4 bases. The CDR3 is made up of 15 amino acids. CDR1 is LGHDT and CDR2 is YNNKEL in the germline V gene (reference sequence). The CDR3 sequence: CASSLGQGIYNEQFF. CDR3 coding DNA: TGTGCCAGCAGCCTCGGACAGGGGATATACAATGAGCAGTTCTTC.

The V and J genes are TRBV15 and TRBJ1-5; TRBD1 aligns across 10 bases. After removal of 5 bases from V and 0 bases from J, the junction contained 7 bases not matched to a gene. CDR3 size: 17 residues. The germline V gene has CDR1 LNHNV and CDR2 YYDKDF (reference sequence). CDR3 loop: CATSLGTGEYSNQPQHF. The CDR3 DNA is TGTGCCACCAGCCTAGGGACAGGGGAATATAGCAATCAGCCCCAGCATTTT.

Details on this clone: Relative to the germline gene, one junction end is altered; a read error may explain this. V and J are TRBV15 and TRBJ1-2; TRBD1 might be the D (6 bases). The length of the CDR3 is 15 residues. Germline V gene sequence: CDR1 LNHNV, CDR2 YYDKDF (reference sequence). CDR3 DNA sequence: TGTGCCACCAGCAGCGAACGAGGACAGAGCCCAAAGAGTGGCTTC. It encodes CATSSERGQSPKSGF.